Following are 24 T cell receptor beta chains from one sample sequenced in a study of PD-L1 blockade in urothelial cancer. Time point indicated: peripheral blood 6 weeks after treatment start. Some clones are missing from TCRdb's copy, which holds only in-frame ones; the method was immunoSEQ multiplex PCR. The top ten clones hold around 2.5% of a sample with some 39,000 clones, roughly 81% of them seen once. The source material was PBMCs, sampled around atezolizumab (anti-PD-L1) treatment. All receptors come from a man between 65 and 85 years old with urothelial cancer.

This clone was seen more than once but under ten times. The V gene is TRBV2, the J gene TRBJ2-3; 7 bases are a match to TRBD2. Germline V CDR1 and CDR2: SNHLY, FYNNEI. J was trimmed by 7 bases and V by 2 bases; bases with no gene match: 18. The CDR3 totals 18 residues. CDR3 residues: CASSEQVAGQAGKNTQYF. The CDR3 DNA is TGTGCCAGCAGTGAACAAGTGGCCGGACAAGCGGGGAAAAATACGCAGTATTTT.

The chain has TRBV5-1 and TRBJ2-1; 9 bases line up with TRBD2. Germline loops: CDR1 SGHRS, CDR2 YFSETQ. V was pared by 3 bases and J by 10 bases, with 20 bases of the junction left unmatched. This CDR3 region has 18 residues. The CDR3 protein is CASSYPMSGGRAIGEQFF. The CDR3, as DNA: TGCGCCAGCAGCTACCCCATGAGCGGCGGGAGGGCCATAGGGGAGCAGTTCTTC. The variable domain in full, with the rest retrieved from reference TRBV5-1 and TRBJ2-1, is KAGVTQTPRYLIKTRGQQVTLSCSPISGHRSVSWYQQTPGQGLQFLFEYFSETQRNKGNFPGRFSGRQFSNSRSEMNVSTLELGDSALYLCASSYPMSGGRAIGEQFFGPGTRLTVL.

The chain combines TRBV12-5 with TRBJ1-2; weak D call: TRBD1 (6 bases). Trimming took off 2 bases at V and 4 bases at J, with 14 bases between the two ends. The CDR3 loop spans 15 amino acids. The germline gives CDR1 LGHNT, CDR2 FRNRAP. In nucleotides, the CDR3 is TGTGCTAGTGGTTTGACCCTGACAGGCCCCTATGGCTACACCTTC. Translation gives CASGLTLTGPYGYTF.

The rearrangement links TRBV19 to TRBJ2-2; a possible D gene is TRBD2 (5 bases). The germline V and J ends were trimmed by 5 bases and 4 bases, with 14 bases remaining between them. The CDR3 is 15 residues long. Germline CDR1 reads LNHDA; CDR2 reads SQIVND (reference sequence). As DNA, the CDR3 is TGTGCCAGTAGTCCGCGGGTATCGGTCACCGGGGAGCTGTTTTTT. This gives the protein CASSPRVSVTGELFF.

The chain uses TRBV18 and TRBJ2-1; D remains unclear. The CDR3 totals 14 residues. The germline V and J ends were trimmed by 0 bases and 4 bases, with 7 bases remaining between them. Germline V lookup: CDR1 KGHSH, CDR2 LQKENI. The chain's CDR3 is CASSPPPSYNEQFF. CDR3 nucleotides: TGTGCCAGCTCACCACCGCCGAGTTACAATGAGCAGTTCTTC.

The V and J genes are TRBV29-1 and TRBJ2-2; 7 bases line up with TRBD1. Losses at the gene ends were 6 bases for V and 1 base for J; bases not matched to a gene: 2. Germline CDR1 and CDR2: SQVTM and ANQGSEA. The CDR3 loop spans 13 amino acids. The CDR3 loop is CSVGTENTGELFF. In DNA form, the CDR3 reads TGCAGCGTGGGGACAGAGAACACCGGGGAGCTGTTTTTT.

This clone has just one count. The gene calls are TRBV12-2 and TRBJ1-4. TRBV12-2 is an annotated pseudogene. The CDR3 totals 16 residues. The CDR3 bases are TGTGCAAGTCGCCCAGAGGGGGGGGCGTCTAATGAAAAACTGTTTTTT. Amino acid sequence: CASRPEGGASNEKLFF.

The chain recombines TRBV19 with TRBJ1-2, with TRBD1 matching over 9 bases. Per germline, CDR1 LNHDA and CDR2 SQIVND (reference sequence). The junction had 8 bases not matched to a gene; V was cut back by 7 bases and J by 5 bases. This CDR3 has 14 amino acids. Here the CDR3 reads CASNLQGARYGYTF. DNA of the CDR3: TGTGCCAGTAATCTACAGGGGGCTAGGTATGGCTACACCTTC.

The gene calls are TRBV18 and TRBJ1-1; possible D gene TRBD1, 6 bases. This CDR3 is built from 14 residues. Trimming cost V 2 bases and J 1 base, with 8 bases left between them. Germline CDR1 and CDR2: KGHSH and LQKENI. CDR3 DNA sequence: TGTGCCAGCTCACCAAACAGGGCGAACACTGAAGCTTTCTTT. Translating it yields CASSPNRANTEAFF.

The rearrangement uses TRBV28 and TRBJ1-1, with a tentative D call TRBD1 (5 bases). The germline V gene has CDR1 MDHEN and CDR2 SYDVKM. CDR3 length: 13 residues. Trimming pared 2 bases from V and 1 base from J, leaving 5 bases between. CDR3 protein: CASSLQGNTEAFF. The CDR3 region has the DNA TGTGCCAGCAGTTTACAGGGGAACACTGAAGCTTTCTTT.

The V and J genes are TRBV11-2 and TRBJ1-3, with D possibly matching TRBD1 (5 bases). Germline CDR1 is SGHAT and CDR2 is FQNNGV. The V end was cut by 2 bases, the J end by 4 bases, with 12 bases between. The CDR3 runs to 15 residues. CDR3 sequence reads: CASSLRTIGGNTIYF. The CDR3 coding sequence is TGTGCCAGCAGCTTAAGGACAATAGGGGGAAACACCATATATTTT.

V usage is TRBV10-3 and J usage is TRBJ2-1; 9 bases are shared with TRBD2. The CDR3 spans 13 residues. The junction had 4 bases not matched to a gene; V was cut back by 7 bases and J by 6 bases. In germline, CDR1 is ENHRY, CDR2 SYGVKD. The CDR3, as DNA: TGTGCCATCAACGGACTAGCGATCAATGAGCAGTTCTTC. Amino acid sequence: CAINGLAINEQFF.

The rearrangement joins TRBV30 to TRBJ1-5; no clear D. The CDR3 length is 13 residues. Germline values: CDR1 GTSNPN, CDR2 SVGIG (reference sequence). V lost 2 bases to trimming and J lost 2 bases, with 7 bases between them. This chain's CDR3 is CAWSRGRNQPQHF. The CDR3 DNA follows: TGTGCCTGGAGTCGAGGCCGCAATCAGCCCCAGCATTTT.

This clone was detected once. The chain is built from TRBV14 and TRBJ2-1; possibly TRBD1 for D (5 bases). Germline V CDR1 and CDR2: SGHDN, FVKESK. CDR3 length: 15 amino acids. The V end was cut by 4 bases, the J end by 0 bases, with 10 bases between. The CDR3: CASSRRQNSYNEQFF. In nucleotides, the CDR3 is TGTGCCAGCAGCCGGCGACAGAACTCCTACAATGAGCAGTTCTTC.

V gene TRBV28 combines with J gene TRBJ1-1; 8 bases are shared with TRBD1. CDR1 and CDR2 from the germline V gene are MDHEN and SYDVKM. The CDR3 spans 16 residues. J gave up 6 bases and V 1 base, and 10 bases lay outside the gene matches. DNA for the CDR3: TGTGCCAGCAGTTTATTGTCTGACAGGGGCTTCTCTGAAGCTTTCTTT. This encodes CASSLLSDRGFSEAFF.

The V gene is TRBV6-1, the J gene TRBJ1-1; D unclear. The CDR3 extends over 12 amino acids. V was clipped by 5 bases and J by 7 bases, with 11 bases between them. Germline loops: CDR1 MNHNS, CDR2 SASEGT. CDR3: CASSQGWSEAFF. The CDR3 nucleotides are TGTGCCAGCAGTCAAGGATGGAGTGAAGCTTTCTTT.

This sequence joins TRBV5-5 and TRBJ1-5; D gene unclear. Trimming stripped 0 bases from V and 3 bases from J, with 4 bases between. This CDR3 comprises 13 residues. Per the germline V gene, CDR1 is SGHKS and CDR2 is YYEKEE (reference sequence). The CDR3 DNA sequence: TGTGCCAGCAGCTTGGCCGTCAATCAGCCCCAGCATTTT. Its translation is CASSLAVNQPQHF.

The chain employs TRBV10-3 and TRBJ1-5, with TRBD1 as a possible D gene (6 bases). V lost 10 bases to trimming and J lost 7 bases, with 17 bases between them. The CDR3 has 13 residues. The germline gives CDR1 ENHRY, CDR2 SYGVKD. In DNA, the CDR3 is TGTGCCACCAATGGGGCAGGGGACCAGCCCCAGCATTTT. Its translation is CATNGAGDQPQHF.

The chain combines TRBV6-1 with TRBJ1-5, with TRBD1 identical over 8 bases. Trimming removed 2 bases from V and 4 bases from J; junction bases left unmatched: 7. Germline CDR1 reads MNHNS; CDR2 reads SASEGT. CDR3 size: 16 residues. CDR3 in DNA: TGTGCCAGCAGTGAACTGACAGGGGCGTTGAATCAGCCCCAGCATTTT. As protein: CASSELTGALNQPQHF.

V usage is TRBV6-5 and J usage is TRBJ2-7, with D possibly matching TRBD1 (7 bases). V was shortened by 2 bases and J by 3 bases, with 17 bases between the two germline ends. The CDR3 loop spans 16 amino acids. Germline V lookup: CDR1 MNHEY, CDR2 SVGAGI. As DNA, the CDR3 is TGTGCCAGCAGTTACCCCAGCGCAGGGGGACTCTACGAGCAGTACTTC. Translated, it gives CASSYPSAGGLYEQYF.

Written as DNA, the CDR3 is TGTGCCAGCAGTTACGAAAGCGTACCTTCCTACGAGCAGTACTTC. Its translation: CASSYESVPSYEQYF. This chain connects TRBV6-5 to TRBJ2-7; D not certain. The germline V gene has CDR1 MNHEY and CDR2 SVGAGI. The CDR3 consists of 15 residues. With 2 bases removed from V and 1 base from J, the gap between germline ends came to 12 bases.

The gene calls are TRBV19 and TRBJ2-4; maybe TRBD1 (6 bases). This CDR3 has 13 residues. Trimming pared 5 bases from V and 8 bases from J, leaving 13 bases between. The V gene's germline CDR1 is LNHDA and CDR2 SQIVND (reference sequence). Here the CDR3 reads CASSQGFTDIQYF. The CDR3 coding sequence is TGTGCCAGTAGTCAGGGGTTCACGGACATTCAGTACTTC. The complete variable domain, with remaining parts taken from reference TRBV19 and TRBJ2-4, reads DGGITQSPKYLFRKEGQNVTLSCEQNLNHDAMYWYRQDPGQGLRLIYYSQIVNDFQKGDIAEGYSVSREKKESFPLTVTSAQKNPTAFYLCASSQGFTDIQYFGAGTRLSVL.

The chain has TRBV10-3 and TRBJ2-7, with TRBD2 identical over 10 bases. There are 13 residues in the CDR3. Germline loops: CDR1 ENHRY, CDR2 SYGVKD. Trimming removed 9 bases from V and 6 bases from J; junction bases left unmatched: 8. The CDR3 DNA reads TGTGCCATTAGAGCGGGAGGGGCTGGCGAGCAGTACTTC. It yields the protein CAIRAGGAGEQYF.

V is TRBV5-4 and J is TRBJ2-7; D unresolved. Per the germline V gene, CDR1 is SGHNT and CDR2 is YYREEE (reference sequence). The CDR3 runs to 13 residues. Trimming shortened V by 1 base and J by 5 bases, and 10 bases separated the two germline ends. CDR3 protein: CASSLTVSDEQYF. The CDR3 DNA follows: TGTGCCAGCAGCTTGACAGTCTCTGACGAGCAGTACTTC.